This paragraph covers one T cell receptor beta chain sequence. The antigen remains undetermined. The data belong to a study of CD8+ T cells in alopecia areata. Whole-study findings and limits: With patients, TCR sharing proved less clear than in mice, a difference possibly related to HLA. The study also sequences resident alphabeta T cells of normal skin in scalp samples. Clonality in lesional scalp, especially alopecia totalis/universalis, exceeded that of normal scalp.

The ends were cut back, 4 bases at V and 5 bases at J, with 12 bases in the middle. The CDR3 covers 13 residues. Germline V gives CDR1 SGHRS, CDR2 YFSETQ. PBMCs served as the source from which CD4+ and CD8+ T cells were sorted. Once RNA had been extracted, it was reverse transcribed into cDNA to act as the sequencing template. Only in-frame clones appear in the TCRdb table, and some are missing; sequencing was by immunoSEQ multiplex PCR. Here the sample spans 150,000 to 200,000 clones, around 57% being singletons. This chain connects TRBV5-1 to TRBJ1-1; D gene uncertain. Sequences were obtained from CD4+ T cells sorted from blood. This TCR came from a human donor in good health. The CDR3 bases are TGCGCCAGCAGCCCGAGAGACGGGACTGAAGCTTTCTTT. Its translation: CASSPRDGTEAFF.